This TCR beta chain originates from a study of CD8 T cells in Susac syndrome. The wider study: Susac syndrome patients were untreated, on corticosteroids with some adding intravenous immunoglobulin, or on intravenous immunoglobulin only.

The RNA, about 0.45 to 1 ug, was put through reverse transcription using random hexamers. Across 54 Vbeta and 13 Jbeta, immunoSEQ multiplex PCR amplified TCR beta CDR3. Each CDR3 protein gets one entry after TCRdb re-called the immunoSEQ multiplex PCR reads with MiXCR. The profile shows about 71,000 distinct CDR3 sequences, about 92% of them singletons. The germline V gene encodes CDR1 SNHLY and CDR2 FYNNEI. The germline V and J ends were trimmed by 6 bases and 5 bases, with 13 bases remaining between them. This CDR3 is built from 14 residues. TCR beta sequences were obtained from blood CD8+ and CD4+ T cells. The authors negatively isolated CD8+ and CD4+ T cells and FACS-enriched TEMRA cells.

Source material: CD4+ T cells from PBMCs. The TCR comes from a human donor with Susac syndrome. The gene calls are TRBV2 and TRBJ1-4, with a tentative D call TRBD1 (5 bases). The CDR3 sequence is CASSRDRGNEKLFF. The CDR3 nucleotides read TGTGCCAGCAGCCGGGACCGGGGGAATGAAAAACTGTTTTTT. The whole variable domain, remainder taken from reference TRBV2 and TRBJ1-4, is EPEVTQTPSHQVTQMGQEVILRCVPISNHLYFYWYRQILGQKVEFLVSFYNNEISEKSEIFDDQFSVERPDGSNFTLKIRSTKLEDSAMYFCASSRDRGNEKLFFGSGTQLSVL.